This T cell receptor (beta chain) was documented in a study of human T cells and chemical hapten exposure. Study information: Small pooled library volume differences mainly caused per-sample TCR yield variation. Study-wide findings and caveats: Once DPC sensitization occurred, TCRs above 1 in 1000 frequency showed no change. Controls had significantly fewer large CDR3 similarity clusters than were formed by expanded TCRs.

The time point here: patch test 2, 6 weeks after DPC sensitization. Treatment indicated: therapeutic diphenylcyclopropenone sensitization with weekly scalp DPC. Blood draws came before every patch-test application. TCRdb ran MiXCR on the RACE reads and lists one entry per CDR3 protein. The sample comprises approximately 28,000 distinct CDR3 sequences, approximately 9% of which are singletons, and roughly 7% rests with the top ten. This clonotype was seen at least ten times. As yet, its antigen is unknown. The length of the CDR3 is 12 residues. Germline CDR1 is KGHDR and CDR2 is SFDVKD. Trimming stripped 1 base from V and 6 bases from J, with 5 bases between.

V and J are TRBV24-1 and TRBJ1-1, with a weak D call TRBD1 (5 bases). This clonotype was obtained from a man aged 25-45 years with alopecia areata. Some clones in this sample may be carry-over from other donors' samples. The sample in question was whole blood, obtained in connection with sensitization to the hapten diphenylcyclopropenone (DPC). The CDR3 DNA follows: TGTGCCACCAGTGATTTAGGGGCTGAAGCTTTCTTT. Protein sequence: CATSDLGAEAFF.